Listed below are T cell receptor beta chains from one sample, sequenced in a study of blood T cell repertoires in COVID-19. Data came from immunoSEQ multiplex PCR; TCRdb stores just in-frame clones and leaves some out. The sample carries under 70,000 clones, 88% recorded once. The sequenced sample consisted of peripheral blood. The origin of the receptors is a woman between 55 and 75 years old with COVID-19, enrolled during active disease. Both conserved end residues are part of each CDR3. Fields, in order: clone size, V gene, J gene, D gene, CDR3 protein, CDR3 DNA. The D gene is left open where the match is weak. Part of the rows lack a size; the others show once, few, many or a class for expanded clones.

abundance: .; v_gene: TRBV11-1; j_gene: TRBJ1-2; d_gene: .; CDR3aa: CASSLESGTLLGYTF; CDR3nt: TGTGCCAGCAGCTTAGAATCGGGTACTCTCCTTGGCTACACCTTC
abundance: .; v_gene: TRBV5-6; j_gene: TRBJ2-7; d_gene: TRBD1; CDR3aa: CASSFGTGYEQYF; CDR3nt: TGTGCCAGCAGCTTTGGGACAGGATACGAGCAGTACTTC
abundance: .; v_gene: TRBV3-1/TRBV3-2; j_gene: TRBJ2-2; d_gene: TRBD1; CDR3aa: CAIGTANTGELFF; CDR3nt: TGTGCCATCGGGACAGCGAACACCGGGGAGCTGTTTTTT
abundance: .; v_gene: TRBV7-9; j_gene: TRBJ2-2; d_gene: TRBD1; CDR3aa: CASSLIGGNTGELFF; CDR3nt: TGTGCCAGCAGCTTAATAGGGGGCAACACCGGGGAGCTGTTTTTT
abundance: .; v_gene: TRBV7-9; j_gene: TRBJ1-3; d_gene: .; CDR3aa: CASSPAGADGNTIYF; CDR3nt: TGTGCCAGCAGCCCCGCAGGGGCCGACGGAAACACCATATATTTT
abundance: .; v_gene: TRBV7-2; j_gene: TRBJ2-3; d_gene: .; CDR3aa: CASSLSVAGTDTQYF; CDR3nt: TGTGCCAGCAGCTTATCCGTCGCGGGGACAGATACGCAGTATTTT
abundance: .; v_gene: TRBV6-6; j_gene: TRBJ2-5; d_gene: .; CDR3aa: CASKKGGAQETQYF; CDR3nt: TGTGCCAGCAAAAAAGGGGGGGCCCAAGAGACCCAGTACTTC
abundance: .; v_gene: TRBV18; j_gene: TRBJ2-2; d_gene: TRBD2; CDR3aa: CASSPLPGGTGELFF; CDR3nt: TGTGCCAGCTCACCACTCCCGGGGGGCACCGGGGAGCTGTTTTTT
abundance: .; v_gene: TRBV5-1; j_gene: TRBJ2-3; d_gene: .; CDR3aa: CASSPGLTPGGTQYF; CDR3nt: TGCGCCAGCAGCCCAGGACTAACCCCCGGAGGTACGCAGTATTTT
abundance: .; v_gene: TRBV9; j_gene: TRBJ2-1; d_gene: .; CDR3aa: CASSRGTPASYNEQFF; CDR3nt: TGTGCCAGCAGCCGAGGGACTCCCGCGTCCTACAATGAGCAGTTCTTC
abundance: .; v_gene: TRBV4-3; j_gene: TRBJ1-3; d_gene: .; CDR3aa: CASSQQLGQLSGNTIYF; CDR3nt: TGCGCCAGCAGCCAACAACTCGGACAATTGTCGGGAAACACCATATATTTT
abundance: .; v_gene: TRBV18; j_gene: TRBJ2-2; d_gene: .; CDR3aa: CASSSGFTGELFF; CDR3nt: TGTGCCAGCTCTAGCGGCTTCACCGGGGAGCTGTTTTTT
abundance: .; v_gene: TRBV6-6; j_gene: TRBJ1-1; d_gene: .; CDR3aa: CASTQGQGTTEAFF; CDR3nt: TGTGCCAGCACCCAGGGGCAGGGTACCACTGAAGCTTTCTTT
abundance: .; v_gene: TRBV11-2; j_gene: TRBJ1-6; d_gene: .; CDR3aa: CASSLRPTSAPYSPLHF; CDR3nt: TGTGCCAGCAGCTTACGTCCTACCTCCGCCCCCTATTCACCCCTCCACTTT
abundance: once; v_gene: TRBV19; j_gene: TRBJ2-1; d_gene: TRBD2; CDR3aa: CASSTSGGLNNEQFF; CDR3nt: TGTGCCAGTAGTACCAGCGGGGGGTTAAACAATGAGCAGTTCTTC
abundance: .; v_gene: TRBV25-1; j_gene: TRBJ2-1; d_gene: .; CDR3aa: CASSEGGTYNEQFF; CDR3nt: TGTGCCAGCAGTGAAGGCGGGACCTACAATGAGCAGTTCTTC
abundance: .; v_gene: TRBV6-2/TRBV6-3; j_gene: TRBJ2-5; d_gene: .; CDR3aa: CASSYYLTALWETQYF; CDR3nt: TGTGCCAGCAGTTATTATTTGACAGCCCTTTGGGAGACCCAGTACTTC
abundance: few; v_gene: TRBV30; j_gene: TRBJ1-4; d_gene: .; CDR3aa: CAWSQLGQANEKLFF; CDR3nt: TGTGCCTGGAGCCAGCTTGGCCAGGCAAATGAAAAACTGTTTTTT
abundance: .; v_gene: TRBV18; j_gene: TRBJ1-2; d_gene: .; CDR3aa: CASSQEAGTTNYGYTF; CDR3nt: TGTGCCAGCTCACAGGAGGCCGGAACGACTAACTATGGCTACACCTTC
abundance: .; v_gene: TRBV5-8; j_gene: TRBJ1-2; d_gene: .; CDR3aa: CASSWGYSGNGYGYTF; CDR3nt: TGTGCCAGCAGCTGGGGTTACAGCGGGAACGGCTATGGCTACACCTTC
abundance: .; v_gene: TRBV28; j_gene: TRBJ1-4; d_gene: .; CDR3aa: CASSQTAREKLFF; CDR3nt: TGTGCCAGCAGTCAGACAGCACGGGAAAAACTGTTTTTT
abundance: .; v_gene: TRBV2; j_gene: TRBJ1-4; d_gene: TRBD1; CDR3aa: CASSGQENEKLFF; CDR3nt: TGTGCCAGCAGCGGACAGGAAAATGAAAAACTGTTTTTT
abundance: .; v_gene: TRBV6-5; j_gene: TRBJ1-6; d_gene: .; CDR3aa: CATGVIHSPLHF; CDR3nt: TGTGCCACGGGGGTGATCCATTCACCCCTCCACTTT
abundance: .; v_gene: TRBV10-3; j_gene: TRBJ1-2; d_gene: TRBD1; CDR3aa: CATTGSYEGYTF; CDR3nt: TGTGCCACGACAGGGTCCTATGAGGGCTACACCTTC
abundance: .; v_gene: TRBV4-3; j_gene: TRBJ2-3; d_gene: .; CDR3aa: CASSGAVQDTQYF; CDR3nt: TGCGCCAGCAGCGGGGCGGTGCAGGATACGCAGTATTTT
abundance: .; v_gene: TRBV4-1; j_gene: TRBJ1-2; d_gene: TRBD1; CDR3aa: CASSQDQGQFYGYTF; CDR3nt: TGCGCCAGCAGCCAAGATCAGGGACAGTTCTATGGCTACACCTTC
abundance: .; v_gene: TRBV5-1; j_gene: TRBJ1-5; d_gene: .; CDR3aa: CASSLYPGSNQPQHF; CDR3nt: TGCGCCAGCAGCTTGTATCCCGGTAGCAATCAGCCCCAGCATTTT
abundance: .; v_gene: TRBV9; j_gene: TRBJ1-4; d_gene: .; CDR3aa: CASSVTATNEKLFF; CDR3nt: TGTGCCAGCAGCGTGACAGCAACTAATGAAAAACTGTTTTTT
abundance: .; v_gene: TRBV2; j_gene: TRBJ2-2; d_gene: TRBD2; CDR3aa: CASSEGLAGAGELFF; CDR3nt: TGTGCCAGCAGTGAAGGTCTAGCGGGAGCCGGGGAGCTGTTTTTT
abundance: once; v_gene: TRBV30; j_gene: TRBJ1-4; d_gene: .; CDR3aa: CAWRPGQGGLFF; CDR3nt: TGTGCCTGGAGGCCGGGCCAGGGTGGTCTGTTTTTT
abundance: once; v_gene: TRBV7-2; j_gene: TRBJ2-5; d_gene: TRBD2; CDR3aa: CASSSTSGPRETQYF; CDR3nt: TGTGCCAGCAGCTCGACTAGCGGGCCTCGGGAGACCCAGTACTTC
abundance: .; v_gene: TRBV3-1/TRBV3-2; j_gene: TRBJ1-5; d_gene: .; CDR3aa: CASSPSSNQPQHF; CDR3nt: TGTGCCAGCAGTCCCAGTAGCAATCAGCCCCAGCATTTT
abundance: .; v_gene: TRBV19; j_gene: TRBJ2-7; d_gene: .; CDR3aa: CASSKVARNYEQYF; CDR3nt: TGTGCCAGTAGTAAAGTGGCCAGAAACTACGAGCAGTACTTC
abundance: .; v_gene: TRBV18; j_gene: TRBJ1-2; d_gene: .; CDR3aa: CASSPGQDGYTF; CDR3nt: TGTGCCAGCTCACCAGGGCAAGACGGCTACACCTTC
abundance: .; v_gene: TRBV11-2; j_gene: TRBJ2-2; d_gene: .; CDR3aa: CASSLQWRTGELFF; CDR3nt: TGTGCCAGCAGCCTTCAATGGCGGACCGGGGAGCTGTTTTTT
abundance: .; v_gene: TRBV28; j_gene: TRBJ2-5; d_gene: TRBD1; CDR3aa: CASSGTGTGGSQETQYF; CDR3nt: TGTGCCAGCAGCGGAACCGGGACAGGGGGCTCCCAAGAGACCCAGTACTTC
abundance: once; v_gene: TRBV13; j_gene: TRBJ2-7; d_gene: .; CDR3aa: CASSFRGKYEQYF; CDR3nt: TGTGCCAGCAGCTTCCGCGGGAAGTACGAGCAGTACTTC
abundance: .; v_gene: TRBV12-3/TRBV12-4; j_gene: TRBJ1-5; d_gene: .; CDR3aa: CASRREAQPQHF; CDR3nt: TGTGCCAGCCGAAGGGAGGCTCAGCCCCAGCATTTT
abundance: once; v_gene: TRBV7-6; j_gene: TRBJ2-5; d_gene: TRBD1; CDR3aa: CASSLAPRQGETQYF; CDR3nt: TGTGCCAGCAGCTTAGCGCCCCGACAGGGAGAGACCCAGTACTTC
abundance: .; v_gene: TRBV5-6; j_gene: TRBJ1-1; d_gene: .; CDR3aa: CASSSLRGRVNTEAFF; CDR3nt: TGTGCCAGCAGCTCTCTCAGGGGCCGTGTCAACACTGAAGCTTTCTTT
abundance: .; v_gene: TRBV28; j_gene: TRBJ2-7; d_gene: TRBD2; CDR3aa: CASSTSGSRGAEQYF; CDR3nt: TGTGCCAGCAGTACTAGCGGGAGCCGGGGGGCCGAGCAGTACTTC
abundance: once; v_gene: TRBV12-3/TRBV12-4; j_gene: TRBJ2-2; d_gene: .; CDR3aa: CASSPSHTGELFF; CDR3nt: TGTGCCAGCAGTCCGTCCCACACCGGGGAGCTGTTTTTT
abundance: .; v_gene: TRBV7-9; j_gene: TRBJ2-1; d_gene: TRBD2; CDR3aa: CASSTREPARGDNEQFF; CDR3nt: TGTGCCAGCAGCACCCGGGAGCCCGCCCGGGGGGACAATGAGCAGTTCTTC
abundance: .; v_gene: TRBV6-5; j_gene: TRBJ2-5; d_gene: TRBD2; CDR3aa: CASSYLAGVETQYF; CDR3nt: TGTGCCAGCAGTTACCTAGCGGGGGTCGAGACCCAGTACTTC
abundance: few; v_gene: TRBV28; j_gene: TRBJ2-7; d_gene: .; CDR3aa: CASSLRSGDEQYF; CDR3nt: TGTGCCAGCAGTTTAAGGTCGGGAGACGAGCAGTACTTC
abundance: .; v_gene: TRBV7-8; j_gene: TRBJ2-2; d_gene: .; CDR3aa: CASSLGANTGELFF; CDR3nt: TGTGCCAGCAGCTTAGGAGCGAACACCGGGGAGCTGTTTTTT
abundance: once; v_gene: TRBV6-5; j_gene: TRBJ2-1; d_gene: TRBD2; CDR3aa: CASSSGTSTEQFF; CDR3nt: TGTGCCAGCAGTTCAGGGACTAGCACTGAGCAGTTCTTC
abundance: .; v_gene: TRBV28; j_gene: TRBJ2-2; d_gene: TRBD2; CDR3aa: CASSPGLAGELGGELFF; CDR3nt: TGTGCCAGCAGTCCCGGACTAGCGGGAGAGCTTGGCGGGGAGCTGTTTTTT